The rows below give T cell receptor beta chains drawn from one sample of a study of blood T cells in healthy people across ages. TCRdb re-called the 5' RACE reads through MiXCR, storing one row per CDR3 protein. The sample includes roughly 1,500,000 distinct CDR3 sequences, about 31% of them seen just once. The sample comprised blood. The receptors here all came from a woman younger than 45 in good health. The CDR3 runs from the conserved cysteine through the conserved F or W. A D gene is named only where the DNA matches it firmly. Clone size appears in some rows only: once, few, many, or a class for an expanded clone.

j_call d_call v_call clone_size cdr3_nt cdr3_aa
TRBJ2-3 NA TRBV20-1 many TGCAGTGCCCTTGACGATACGCAGTATTTT CSALDDTQYF
TRBJ2-7 TRBD2 TRBV20-1 few TGCAGTGCTAGCCGCCCTGGGGAGGGGATTAACGAGCAGTACTTC CSASRPGEGINEQYF
TRBJ2-1 TRBD1 TRBV27 many TGTGCCAGCAGCAGACAGGGCAATGAGCAGTTCTTC CASSRQGNEQFF
TRBJ2-1 NA TRBV6-6 NA TGTGCCAGCAGTTACTCGCCGGGGCCGGGCAATGAGCAGTTCTTC CASSYSPGPGNEQFF
TRBJ2-1 NA TRBV20-1 NA TGCAGTGCTAGTCAGTGGGGGTCGGCCGCCGGGAGCTCCTATGAGCAGTTCTTC CSASQWGSAAGSSYEQFF
TRBJ1-2 NA TRBV7-9 NA TGTGCCAGCAGCCCGACCTATGGCTACACCTTC CASSPTYGYTF
TRBJ2-3 NA TRBV19 few TGTGCCAGTAGCACGGTTAGCACAGATACGCAGTATTTT CASSTVSTDTQYF
TRBJ1-1 NA TRBV2 few TGTGCCAGCAGCGCAGGGGAAAACACTGAAGCTTTCTTT CASSAGENTEAFF
TRBJ1-2 NA TRBV20-1 few TGCAGTGCGAGAGGTGGGAGGGCATGGGGATATGGCTACACCTTC CSARGGRAWGYGYTF
TRBJ2-7 NA TRBV25-1 few TGTGCCAGCAGTGGACATAGGGGAGCCTCCGAGCAGTACTTC CASSGHRGASEQYF
TRBJ2-7 NA TRBV11-3 NA TGTGCCAGCAGTCGTGGACTGGGGCAGCAGTACTTC CASSRGLGQQYF
TRBJ1-2 NA TRBV6-1 NA TGTGCCAGCAGCGAAGGGGGGACTCCCAACTATGGCTACACCTTC CASSEGGTPNYGYTF
TRBJ1-2 NA TRBV6-4 NA TGTGCCAGCAGTGACCGAGGTTTCGATAACTATGGCTACACCTTC CASSDRGFDNYGYTF
TRBJ2-7 NA TRBV18 few TGTGCCAGCTCACGAACGGAAGAGGACGAGCAGTACTTC CASSRTEEDEQYF
TRBJ1-1 NA TRBV4-1 few TGCGCCAGCAGCCAAGAAAGAAAGCTAAGGGGCCCGAACACTGAAGCTTTCTTT CASSQERKLRGPNTEAFF
TRBJ2-7 NA TRBV4-1 NA TGCGCCGGCAGCCCCCCCTCCGGTAGGGAGCAGTACTTC CAGSPPSGREQYF
TRBJ2-7 NA TRBV19 NA TGTGCCAGTAGTATGCGGGGTGGATCCTACTCCTACGAGCAGTACTTC CASSMRGGSYSYEQYF
TRBJ1-2 NA TRBV12-3/TRBV12-4 NA TGTGCCAGCAGGTCGGTCTATGGCTACACCTTC CASRSVYGYTF
TRBJ2-5 NA TRBV5-1 NA TGCGCCAGCAGCTTGGAGACTACAGGCTTGAGGGAGACCCAGTACTTC CASSLETTGLRETQYF
TRBJ1-4 TRBD1 TRBV29-1 few TGCAGCGTGCGGACAGGGTTAATTGCTGAAAAACTGTTTTTT CSVRTGLIAEKLFF
TRBJ2-7 TRBD2 TRBV30 NA TGTGCCTCGGACCGGGGACTAGCGGCCTACGAGCAGTACTTC CASDRGLAAYEQYF
TRBJ1-1 NA TRBV9 few TGTGCCAGCGGCGGGACACTACAGAACACTGAAGCTTTCTTT CASGGTLQNTEAFF
TRBJ2-2 NA TRBV29-1 NA TGCAGCGTTCCTTACACCGGGGAGCTGTTTTTT CSVPYTGELFF
TRBJ2-1 NA TRBV27 NA TGTGCCAGCAGTTTACGGGGAACGAAGAATGAGCAGTTCTTC CASSLRGTKNEQFF
TRBJ1-1 NA TRBV20-1 NA TGCAGTGCTAGTGTGGGAGTAAAGACTGAAGCTTTCTTT CSASVGVKTEAFF
TRBJ1-4 NA TRBV7-9 NA TGTGCCAGCCAGAATGCTGGGTTTACTAATGAAAAACTGTTTTTT CASQNAGFTNEKLFF
TRBJ2-1 TRBD2 TRBV27 NA TGTGCCAGCAGTTCCAGCCCCTTAGCGGGAGGGCTGGGTGAGCAGTTCTTC CASSSSPLAGGLGEQFF
TRBJ2-2 TRBD2 TRBV20-1 NA TGCAGTGCTAGCGCTACCGGGACTAGGGTCGCCGGGGAGCTGTTTTTT CSASATGTRVAGELFF
TRBJ2-1 TRBD1 TRBV5-1 NA TGCGCCAGCAGCTTGGGAGGACAGGGGCACAATGAGCAGTTCTTC CASSLGGQGHNEQFF
TRBJ2-2 NA TRBV2 NA TGTGCCAGCACGGCGGGGCTAACGAACACCGGGGAGCTGTTTTTT CASTAGLTNTGELFF
TRBJ2-3 TRBD2 TRBV7-9 few TGTGCCAGCAGCCTTACAACTAGCGGCCGCACAGATACGCAGTATTTT CASSLTTSGRTDTQYF
TRBJ2-1 NA TRBV29-1 many TGCAGCACCCCCCGGGACTGGACGTTTGGTGAGCAGTTCTTC CSTPRDWTFGEQFF
TRBJ2-7 TRBD1 TRBV10-3 once TGCGCCATCAGTGAGCCCACGGGGACAGGCGCCTACGAGCAGTACTTC CAISEPTGTGAYEQYF
TRBJ2-2 NA TRBV29-1 NA TGCAGCGTTGGCAGTCGAGCGAACACCGGGGAGCTGTTTTTT CSVGSRANTGELFF
TRBJ2-5 NA TRBV9 NA TGTGCCAGCAGCGTAGAGGGGTGGGACATACAAGAGACCCAGTACTTC CASSVEGWDIQETQYF
TRBJ2-7 TRBD2 TRBV6-1 few TGTGCCAGCAGAAGAGGGAGGGGCGAGCAGTACTTC CASRRGRGEQYF
TRBJ2-7 NA TRBV6-5 NA TGTGCCAGCAGTACAACTGGGGGTTTACACGAGCAGTACTTC CASSTTGGLHEQYF
TRBJ1-1 NA TRBV4-2 few TGTGCCAGCAGCCAAGAGTCTGAGTTTTACACTGAAGCTTTCTTT CASSQESEFYTEAFF
TRBJ2-3 TRBD1 TRBV29-1 NA TGCAGCGTTGGACAGGGTACAATTTGGGATACGCAGTATTTT CSVGQGTIWDTQYF
TRBJ1-5 NA TRBV28 NA TGTGCCAGCGCCCGTGGAGGACAGAACAATCAGCCCCAGCATTTT CASARGGQNNQPQHF
TRBJ1-2 TRBD1 TRBV6-1 once TGTGCCAGCAGTGGGAGGACAGGGATAACCTATGGCTACACCTTC CASSGRTGITYGYTF
TRBJ2-3 NA TRBV20-1 NA TGCAGTGCTACCAGTCTTACGCAGTATTTT CSATSLTQYF
TRBJ2-1 TRBD1 TRBV27 few TGTGCCAGCAGGAGGACAGGGATTAACTCCTACAATGAGCAGTTCTTC CASRRTGINSYNEQFF
TRBJ1-2 NA TRBV5-6 NA TGTGCCAGCAGCCCCCCCGGGGCAGGCGGCTACACCTTC CASSPPGAGGYTF
TRBJ1-1 TRBD1 TRBV6-2/TRBV6-3 many TGTGCCAGCAGCAGACAGGGGGCGAACACTGAAGCTTTCTTT CASSRQGANTEAFF
TRBJ2-7 NA TRBV7-2 many TGTGCCAGCAGCGAGACCCTGTCCTACGAGCAGTACTTC CASSETLSYEQYF
TRBJ2-7 NA TRBV20-1 few TGCAGTGCTAGAGATCTGCGTAGCGGAGTCTACGAGCAGTACTTC CSARDLRSGVYEQYF
TRBJ2-2 TRBD2 TRBV6-5 NA TGTGCCAGCAGCCGGACTAGCGGGAGTTATACCGGGGAGCTGTTTTTT CASSRTSGSYTGELFF
TRBJ2-1 TRBD2 TRBV11-3 few TGTGCCAGCAGCCAGACTAGCGGGCCGTACAATGAGCAGTTCTTC CASSQTSGPYNEQFF
TRBJ1-1 TRBD1 TRBV20-1 NA TGCAGTGCTAGACCATCCGGGACAGGCCGCGGGACTGAAGCTTTCTTT CSARPSGTGRGTEAFF
TRBJ2-3 TRBD1 TRBV29-1 many TGCAGCTCGCGTCTTCAGGGGGCAGATACGCAGTATTTT CSSRLQGADTQYF
TRBJ2-3 TRBD2 TRBV10-3 NA TGTGCCATCAGTCAAACTAGCGGGAGAGCAGATACGCAGTATTTT CAISQTSGRADTQYF
TRBJ1-1 NA TRBV18 NA TGTGCCAGCTCACCACCAGGGGAGGACACTGAAGCTTTCTTT CASSPPGEDTEAFF